Sequencing of this TCR beta chain was carried out in a study of glioma-infiltrating T cells. Study-level findings and limits: Very few CDR3 sequences were shared between tissue and blood. Non-neoplastic patients had below-expected tissue-blood divergence, while all gliomas exceeded expectation.

Amplification of TCR alpha and beta CDR3 regions from RNA used iRepertoire nested multiplex PCR. One-step reverse transcription and amplification started from approximately 100-400 ng of tissue mRNA or PBMC total RNA. Via MiXCR, TCRdb re-called the multiplex PCR reads, giving one row per CDR3 protein. The sample holds approximately 110,000 distinct CDR3 sequences, approximately 25% seen once. Germline CDR1 reads KGHSH; CDR2 reads LQKENI. The V end lost 1 base, the J end lost 0 bases, and 7 bases lay between the germline ends. The CDR3 contains 14 residues. In this sample, this clonotype turned up many times. Its antigen is as yet unknown.

Sequencing was done on a sample of glioma tissue, nonneoplastic brain tissue, or PBMCs (not recorded which). This TCR was recovered from a human donor with low-grade glioma or glioblastoma, undergoing nonglioma brain surgery, or in good health (not recorded which). This chain links TRBV18 with TRBJ2-7; D could derive from TRBD1 or TRBD2 (6 bases each). CDR3 region: CASSPQGGSYEQYF. The CDR3 DNA reads as TGTGCCAGCTCACCACAGGGGGGCTCCTACGAGCAGTACTTC.